This TCR beta chain was recorded in a study of CD8 T cells in Susac syndrome. V gave up 4 bases and J gave up 6 bases, with 16 bases separating them. This CDR3 has 15 amino acids. This clonotype was counted a single time. When the RNA was reverse transcribed, random hexamers were used with an input of about 0.5 to 1 ug. Amplification of TCR beta CDR3 spanned 54 Vbeta and 13 Jbeta via immunoSEQ multiplex PCR. TCRdb re-called the immunoSEQ multiplex PCR reads with MiXCR, one entry per CDR3 protein. The table includes a few hundred thousand distinct CDR3 sequences, approximately 89% detected once. CD8+ and CD4+ T cells taken from blood had their TCR beta sequenced.

Sequenced: CD8+ T cells from PBMCs. This TCR derives from a human donor with multiple sclerosis. This chain joins TRBV12-3 or TRBV12-4 and TRBJ2-1; D perhaps matches TRBD2 (7 bases). In DNA, the CDR3 is TGTGCCAGCAGTTGGGGGGGCGCGGTATTCAATGAGCAGTTCTTC. This encodes CASSWGGAVFNEQFF.